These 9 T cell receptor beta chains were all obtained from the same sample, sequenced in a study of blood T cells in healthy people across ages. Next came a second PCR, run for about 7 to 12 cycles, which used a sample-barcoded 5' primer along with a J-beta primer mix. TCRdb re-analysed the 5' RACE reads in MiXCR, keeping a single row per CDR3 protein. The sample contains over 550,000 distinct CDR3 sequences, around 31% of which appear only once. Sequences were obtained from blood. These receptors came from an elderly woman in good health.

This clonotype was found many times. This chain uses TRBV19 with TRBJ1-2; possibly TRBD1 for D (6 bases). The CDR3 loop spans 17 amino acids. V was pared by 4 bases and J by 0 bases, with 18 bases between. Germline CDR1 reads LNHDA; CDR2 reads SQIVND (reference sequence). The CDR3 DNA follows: TGTGCCAGTAGTACATTACCCGGACAGTCCACTAACTATGGCTACACCTTC. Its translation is CASSTLPGQSTNYGYTF.

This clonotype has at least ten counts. CDR3 sequence: CAWTLDYNEQFF. CDR3 nucleotide sequence: TGTGCCTGGACATTAGACTACAATGAGCAGTTCTTC. This chain uses TRBV30 with TRBJ2-1; D not certain. Trimming left V 4 bases short and J 3 bases short, with 7 bases between. Germline V CDR1 and CDR2: GTSNPN, SVGIG (reference sequence). The CDR3 consists of 12 residues.

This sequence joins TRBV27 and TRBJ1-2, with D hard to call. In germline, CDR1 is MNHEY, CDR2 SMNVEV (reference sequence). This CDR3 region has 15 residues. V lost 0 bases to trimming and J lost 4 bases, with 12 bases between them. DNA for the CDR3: TGTGCCAGCAGTTTATCTGTCGGCAGTCTCTATGGCTACACCTTC. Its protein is CASSLSVGSLYGYTF.

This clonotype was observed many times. In DNA, the CDR3 is TGTGCCAGCAGTTTTCCGGGGGGCACCGGGGAGCTGTTTTTT. Protein sequence: CASSFPGGTGELFF. The chain couples TRBV5-4 to TRBJ2-2; 7 bases align to TRBD2. J gave up 4 bases and V 5 bases, and 5 bases lay outside the gene matches. The CDR3 is made up of 14 amino acids. The germline V gene has CDR1 SGHNT and CDR2 YYREEE (reference sequence).

The CDR3 bases are TGTGCCTGGAGTGTCCAGGGGTGGAATGCTTTCTTT. Translating it yields CAWSVQGWNAFF. This chain connects TRBV30 to TRBJ1-1; D possibly corresponds to TRBD1 (6 bases). Germline CDR1 is GTSNPN and CDR2 is SVGIG (reference sequence). The CDR3 has 12 amino acids. V lost 0 bases to trimming and J lost 11 bases, with 13 bases between them.

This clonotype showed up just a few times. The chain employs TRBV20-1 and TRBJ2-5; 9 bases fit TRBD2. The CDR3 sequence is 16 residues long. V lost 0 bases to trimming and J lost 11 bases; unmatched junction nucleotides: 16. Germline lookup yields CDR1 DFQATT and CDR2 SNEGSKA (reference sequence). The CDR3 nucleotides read TGCAGTGCTAGAGATCTGACTAGCGGAAATTACAATGAGCAGTACTTC. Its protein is CSARDLTSGNYNEQYF.

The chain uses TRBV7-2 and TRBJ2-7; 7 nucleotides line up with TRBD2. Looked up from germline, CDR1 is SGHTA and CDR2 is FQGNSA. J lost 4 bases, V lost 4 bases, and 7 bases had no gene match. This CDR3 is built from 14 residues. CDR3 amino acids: CASSSLAGPYEQYF. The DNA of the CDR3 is TGTGCCAGCAGCTCATTAGCGGGCCCTTACGAGCAGTACTTC.

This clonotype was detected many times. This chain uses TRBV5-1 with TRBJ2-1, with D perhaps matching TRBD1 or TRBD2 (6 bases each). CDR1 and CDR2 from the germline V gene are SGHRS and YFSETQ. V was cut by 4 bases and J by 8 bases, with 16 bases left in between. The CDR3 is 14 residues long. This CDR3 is CASSLRGGSYEQFF. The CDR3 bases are TGCGCCAGCAGCCTGCGAGGGGGGTCTTATGAGCAGTTCTTC.

CDR3 sequence (DNA): TGTGCCAGCAGCGTAGCGGGGGTAAATGAGCAGTTCTTC. Amino acids: CASSVAGVNEQFF. V is TRBV7-3 and J is TRBJ2-1; 9 bases agree with TRBD2. This CDR3 is built from 13 residues. J was trimmed by 7 bases and V by 5 bases; bases with no gene match: 3. Germline CDR1 reads SGHTA; CDR2 reads FQGTGA. Based on the CDR3 plus reference TRBV7-3 and TRBJ2-1, the full variable domain is GAGVSQTPSNKVTEKGKYVELRCDPISGHTALYWYRQSLGQGPEFLIYFQGTGAADDSGLPNDRFFAVRPEGSVSTLKIQRTERGDSAVYLCASSVAGVNEQFFGPGTRLTVL.